The clone carrying this T cell receptor beta chain was detected many times. Its specificity is not known. Time point of the sample: newly diagnosed GD, antithyroid drugs for less than 3 months. Preparation of the TCR library used RNA extracted from PBMCs. EDTA tubes collected 7.5 to 9.5 milliliters of peripheral blood. Combining iRepertoire HTBI primers with Arm-PCR of CDR3 regions, the authors built TCR beta libraries. Original analysis: The study identified about 60 TRBV and approximately 15 TRBJ segments across samples. TCRdb fed the multiplex PCR reads into MiXCR, producing one record per CDR3 protein. None of the V and J calls come from the authors' own analysis; TCRdb made them. The sample carries around 250,000 distinct CDR3 sequences, roughly a fifth recorded once. These data come from a study of regulatory T cells in long-lasting Graves disease. Study-wide points: Relative to newly diagnosed Graves' patients, persistent ones had lower TCR diversity. Thyroid tissue went unstudied; only peripheral blood was examined.

CDR3 size: 13 residues. Germline-derived CDR1 and CDR2 are SQVTM and ANQGSEA. V was trimmed by 5 bases and J by 0 bases, leaving 5 bases between them. The chain uses TRBV29-1 and TRBJ2-6; D gene uncertain. The clonotype comes from a female donor with Graves disease. The starting material was peripheral blood mononuclear cells (PBMCs), obtained at new diagnosis, from a patient treated with antithyroid drugs. The CDR3 loop reads CSVTHSGANVLTF. CDR3 coding DNA: TGCAGCGTTACCCACTCTGGGGCCAACGTCCTGACTTTC.